These 15 T cell receptor beta chains originate from one sample sequenced in a study of T cells expressing NK-cell markers. Each CDR3 protein gets one entry in TCRdb, which reprocessed the 5' RACE reads and gives no DNA. This table lists approximately 170,000 distinct CDR3 sequences. The sample taken for sequencing was blood T cells: a sorted CD56 or NKG2C T cell subset, CD4+ or CD8+ T cells, or bulk PBMC T cells (not recorded which). These receptors originate from a man aged 18 to 69 in good health.

The chain has TRBV10-3 and TRBJ2-7; the TCRdb call, TRBD1, lacks DNA for checking. Germline-derived CDR1 and CDR2 are ENHRY and SYGVKD. This CDR3 region has 15 residues. The CDR3 here is CAIRRQGSNSYEQYF.

The rearrangement joins TRBV20-1 to TRBJ2-7; absent DNA, TCRdb's TRBD2 call cannot be checked. Germline CDR1 is DFQATT and CDR2 is SNEGSKA (reference sequence). This CDR3 is built from 14 residues. The CDR3: CSAMEGSNSYEQYF.

The rearrangement links TRBV3-1 to TRBJ2-5; the TCRdb D gene call, TRBD1, has no DNA to confirm it. The CDR3 covers 16 residues. CDR1 and CDR2 from the germline V gene are LGHDT and YNNKEL (reference sequence). The CDR3 here is CASSQGGLHIQETQYF.

The rearrangement links TRBV29-1 to TRBJ2-7; TCRdb reports TRBD1, a call that lacks DNA to check it against. This CDR3 is built from 15 residues. Germline V CDR1 and CDR2: SQVTM, ANQGSEA. The CDR3 here is CSVEVPGGLRTEQYF.

CDR3 region: CASSPAGGGYTF. V and J are TRBV25-1 and TRBJ1-2. Germline CDR1 MGHDK, CDR2 SYGVNS. The CDR3 sequence is 12 residues long.

This chain links TRBV11-2 with TRBJ2-5; TCRdb's assignment of TRBD1 cannot be checked, as there is no DNA. The CDR3 is 16 residues long. Looked up from germline, CDR1 is SGHAT and CDR2 is FQNNGV. This CDR3 reads CASSPGTGAPKETQYF.

The chain employs TRBV7-3 and TRBJ1-1; without DNA, the TCRdb call of TRBD1 cannot be checked. This CDR3 is built from 15 residues. Germline V gives CDR1 SGHTA, CDR2 FQGTGA. CDR3 residues: CASSYLGQGMSEAFF.

The genes are TRBV6-1 and TRBJ2-3; TCRdb's D call of TRBD2 is untestable without DNA. Looked up from germline, CDR1 is MNHNS and CDR2 is SASEGT. The CDR3 has 17 amino acids. This CDR3 reads CASSELAGGASTDTQYF.

The J gene is TRBJ2-3, the V gene TRBV20-1; checking the TCRdb D call of TRBD2 is not possible without DNA. The V gene's germline CDR1 is DFQATT and CDR2 SNEGSKA (reference sequence). The CDR3 runs 16 residues. CDR3: CSAWILAGEGTDTQYF.

The J gene is TRBJ1-2, the V gene TRBV2. This CDR3 contains 17 residues. CDR1 and CDR2 from the germline V gene are SNHLY and FYNNEI. The CDR3: CASSDSLHLIFNYGYTF.

The V gene is TRBV20-1, the J gene TRBJ2-1; TCRdb's D gene call, TRBD1, goes unchecked for lack of DNA. Germline CDR1 reads DFQATT; CDR2 reads SNEGSKA (reference sequence). This CDR3 is built from 18 residues. The chain's CDR3 is CSARDRAGAHPFYNEQFF.

This chain connects TRBV7-9 to TRBJ2-7; the D call of TRBD2 rests on TCRdb alone, since no DNA is present to check it. Germline CDR1 is SEHNR and CDR2 is FQNEAQ (reference sequence). The CDR3 is 16 residues long. The CDR3 loop reads CASSPKTSGGPYEQYF.

The V call is TRBV6-1, the J call TRBJ2-7. CDR1 is MNHNS, CDR2 SASEGT, per germline. The length of the CDR3 is 15 residues. The CDR3 spells CASSIDTFASYEQYF.

The chain employs TRBV5-6 and TRBJ1-2; TCRdb reports TRBD1, a call that lacks DNA to check it against. The CDR3 is 16 amino acids. The germline V gene encodes CDR1 SGHDT and CDR2 YYEEEE. The CDR3 protein is CASSSTGGFHNYGYTF. The variable domain in full, with the rest retrieved from reference TRBV5-6 and TRBJ1-2, is DAGVTQSPTHLIKTRGQQVTLRCSPKSGHDTVSWYQQALGQGPQFIFQYYEEEERQRGNFPDRFSGHQFPNYSSELNVNALLLGDSALYLCASSSTGGFHNYGYTFGSGTRLTVV.

The chain combines TRBV27 with TRBJ2-3; TCRdb indicates TRBD1, and absent DNA this call remains unverified. This CDR3 is 19 amino acids long. The germline gives CDR1 MNHEY, CDR2 SMNVEV (reference sequence). CDR3 protein: CASSFYGGFLGADTDTQYF.